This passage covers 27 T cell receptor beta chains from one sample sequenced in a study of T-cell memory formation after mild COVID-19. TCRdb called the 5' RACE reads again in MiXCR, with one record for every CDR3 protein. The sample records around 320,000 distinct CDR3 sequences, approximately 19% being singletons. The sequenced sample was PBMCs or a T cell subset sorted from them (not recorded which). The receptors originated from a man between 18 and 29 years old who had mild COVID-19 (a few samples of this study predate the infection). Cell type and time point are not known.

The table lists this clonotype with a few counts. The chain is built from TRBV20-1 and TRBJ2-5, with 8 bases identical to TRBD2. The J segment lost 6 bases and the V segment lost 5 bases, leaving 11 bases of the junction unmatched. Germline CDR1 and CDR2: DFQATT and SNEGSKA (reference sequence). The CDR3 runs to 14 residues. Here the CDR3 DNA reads TGCAGTGCTTTACCGGGACTAGGTATAAAGACCCAGTACTTC. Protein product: CSALPGLGIKTQYF.

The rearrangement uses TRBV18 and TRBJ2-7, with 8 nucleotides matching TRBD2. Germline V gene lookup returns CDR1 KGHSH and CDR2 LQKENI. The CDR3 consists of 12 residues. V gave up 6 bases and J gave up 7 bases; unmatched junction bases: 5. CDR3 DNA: TGTGCCAGCTCCCTGCCGGGAGGGGAGCAGTACGTC. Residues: CASSLPGGEQYV.

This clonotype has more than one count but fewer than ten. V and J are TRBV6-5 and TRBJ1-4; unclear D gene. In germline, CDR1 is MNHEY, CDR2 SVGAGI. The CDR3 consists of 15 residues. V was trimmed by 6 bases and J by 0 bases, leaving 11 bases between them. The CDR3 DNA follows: TGTGCCAGCAGCATCTTAAAGGCAACTAATGAAAAACTGTTTTTT. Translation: CASSILKATNEKLFF.

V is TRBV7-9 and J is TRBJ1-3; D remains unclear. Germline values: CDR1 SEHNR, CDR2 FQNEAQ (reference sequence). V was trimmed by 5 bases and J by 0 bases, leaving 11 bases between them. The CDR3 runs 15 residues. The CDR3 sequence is CASSPRAFSGNTIYF. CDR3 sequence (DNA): TGTGCCAGCAGCCCCCGGGCCTTCTCTGGAAACACCATATATTTT.

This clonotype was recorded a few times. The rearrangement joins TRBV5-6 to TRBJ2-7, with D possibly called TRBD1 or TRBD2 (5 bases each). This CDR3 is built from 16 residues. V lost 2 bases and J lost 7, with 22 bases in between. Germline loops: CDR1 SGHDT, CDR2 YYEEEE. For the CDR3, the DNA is TGTGCCAGCAGCTTTGGATCCGGGGTAGCAGGGCGGGAGCAGTACGTC. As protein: CASSFGSGVAGREQYV.

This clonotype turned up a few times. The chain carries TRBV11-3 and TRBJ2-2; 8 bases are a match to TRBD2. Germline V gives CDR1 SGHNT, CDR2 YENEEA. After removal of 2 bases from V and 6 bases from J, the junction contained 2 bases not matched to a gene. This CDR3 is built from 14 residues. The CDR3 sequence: CASSLRGGPGELFF. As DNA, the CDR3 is TGTGCCAGCAGCTTACGGGGGGGTCCCGGGGAGCTGTTTTTT.

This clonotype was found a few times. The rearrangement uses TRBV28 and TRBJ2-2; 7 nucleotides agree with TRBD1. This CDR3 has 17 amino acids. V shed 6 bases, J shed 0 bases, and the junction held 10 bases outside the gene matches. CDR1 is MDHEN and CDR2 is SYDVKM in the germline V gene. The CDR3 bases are TGTGCCAGCAGCTCCTCGATGGGACAGTCGAACACCGGGGAGCTGTTTTTT. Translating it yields CASSSSMGQSNTGELFF.

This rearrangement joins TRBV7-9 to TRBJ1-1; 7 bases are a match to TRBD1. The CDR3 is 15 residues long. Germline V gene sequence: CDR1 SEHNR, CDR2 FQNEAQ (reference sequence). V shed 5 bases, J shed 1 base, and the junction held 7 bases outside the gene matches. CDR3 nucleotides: TGTGCCAGCAGCCAAGGGGGCCTGGCGAACACTGAAGCTTTCTTT. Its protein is CASSQGGLANTEAFF. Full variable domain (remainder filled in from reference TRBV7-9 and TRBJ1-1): DTGVSQNPRHKITKRGQNVTFRCDPISEHNRLYWYRQTLGQGPEFLTYFQNEAQLEKSRLLSDRFSAERPKGSFSTLEIQRTEQGDSAMYLCASSQGGLANTEAFFGQGTRLTVV.

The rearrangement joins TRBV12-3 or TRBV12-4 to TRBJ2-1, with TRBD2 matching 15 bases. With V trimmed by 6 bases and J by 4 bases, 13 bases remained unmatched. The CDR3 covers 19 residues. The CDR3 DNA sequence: TGTGCCAGCAGCTCCCGGACTAGCGGGGGGGCGTTGGGTTACAATGAGCAGTTCTTC. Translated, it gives CASSSRTSGGALGYNEQFF.

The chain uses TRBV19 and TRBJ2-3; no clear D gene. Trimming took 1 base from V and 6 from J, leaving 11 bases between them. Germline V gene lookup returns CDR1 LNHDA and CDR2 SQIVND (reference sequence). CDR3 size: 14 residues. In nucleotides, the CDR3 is TGTGCCAGTAGTATAGTTGAGAGTTTCGATACGCAGTATTTT. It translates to CASSIVESFDTQYF.

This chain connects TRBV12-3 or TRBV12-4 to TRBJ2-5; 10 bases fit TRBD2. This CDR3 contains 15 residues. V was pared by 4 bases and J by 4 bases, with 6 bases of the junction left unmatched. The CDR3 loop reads CASSYTRTSGETQYF. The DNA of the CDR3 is TGTGCCAGCAGTTACACCAGGACTAGCGGAGAGACCCAGTACTTC.

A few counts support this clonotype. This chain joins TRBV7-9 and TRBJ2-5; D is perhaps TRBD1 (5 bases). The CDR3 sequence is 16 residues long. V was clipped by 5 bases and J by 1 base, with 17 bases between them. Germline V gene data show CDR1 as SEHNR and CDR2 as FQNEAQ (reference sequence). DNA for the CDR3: TGTGCCAGCAGCCCTCGGGTGGGGCTAATCCAAGAGACCCAGTACTTC. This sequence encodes CASSPRVGLIQETQYF.

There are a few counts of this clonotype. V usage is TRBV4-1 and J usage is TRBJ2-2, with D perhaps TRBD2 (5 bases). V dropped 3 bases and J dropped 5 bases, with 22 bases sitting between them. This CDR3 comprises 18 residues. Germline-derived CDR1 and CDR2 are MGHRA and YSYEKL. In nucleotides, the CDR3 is TGCGCCAGCAGCCACCCAAGGGAGCGAGGGCGGCATACCGGGGAGCTGTTTTTT. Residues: CASSHPRERGRHTGELFF.

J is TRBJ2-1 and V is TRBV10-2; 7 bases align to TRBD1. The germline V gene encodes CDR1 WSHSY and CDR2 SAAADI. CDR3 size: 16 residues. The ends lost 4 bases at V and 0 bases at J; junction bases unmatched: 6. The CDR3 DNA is TGCGCCAGCAGTGGAGGACAGGAGAGCTCCTACAATGAGCAGTTCTTC. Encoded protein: CASSGGQESSYNEQFF.

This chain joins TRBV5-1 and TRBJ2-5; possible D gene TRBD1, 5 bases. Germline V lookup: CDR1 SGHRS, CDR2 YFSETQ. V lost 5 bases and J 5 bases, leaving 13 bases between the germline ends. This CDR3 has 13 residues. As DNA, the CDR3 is TGCGCCAGCAGTAGGGGTCAAGCGGAGACCCAGTACTTC. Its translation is CASSRGQAETQYF.

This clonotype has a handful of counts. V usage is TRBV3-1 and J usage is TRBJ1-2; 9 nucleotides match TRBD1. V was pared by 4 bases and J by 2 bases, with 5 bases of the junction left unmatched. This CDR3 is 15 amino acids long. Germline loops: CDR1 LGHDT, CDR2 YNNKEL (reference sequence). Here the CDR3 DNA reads TGTGCCAGCAGCCGACCTGGACAGGGGAACTATGGCTACACCTTC. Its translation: CASSRPGQGNYGYTF.

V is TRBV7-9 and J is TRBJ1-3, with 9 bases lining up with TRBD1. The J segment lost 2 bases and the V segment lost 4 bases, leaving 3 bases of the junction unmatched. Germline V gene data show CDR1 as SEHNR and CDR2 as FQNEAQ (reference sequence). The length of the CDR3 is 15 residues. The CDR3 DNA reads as TGTGCCAGCAGCTGGGGACAGGGCCCTGGAAACACCATATATTTT. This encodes CASSWGQGPGNTIYF.

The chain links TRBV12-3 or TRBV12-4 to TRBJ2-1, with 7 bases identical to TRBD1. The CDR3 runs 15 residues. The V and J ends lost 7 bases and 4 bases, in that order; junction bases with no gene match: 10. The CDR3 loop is CASNTDRDGYNEQFF. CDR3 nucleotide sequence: TGTGCCAGCAATACCGACAGGGACGGGTACAATGAGCAGTTCTTC.

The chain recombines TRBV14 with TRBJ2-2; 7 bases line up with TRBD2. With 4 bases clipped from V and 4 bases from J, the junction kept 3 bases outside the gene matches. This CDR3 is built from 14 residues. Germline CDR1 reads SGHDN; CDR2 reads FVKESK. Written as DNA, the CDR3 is TGTGCCAGCAGCCGAGCGGGGAGCACCGGGGAGCTGTTTTTT. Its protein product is CASSRAGSTGELFF.

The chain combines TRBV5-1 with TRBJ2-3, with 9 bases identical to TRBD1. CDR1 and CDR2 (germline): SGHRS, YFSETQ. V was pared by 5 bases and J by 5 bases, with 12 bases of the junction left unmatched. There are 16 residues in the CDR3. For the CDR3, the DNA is TGCGCCAGCAGATTCTCCGGGACAGGGTCAGGAGATACGCAGTATTTT. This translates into CASRFSGTGSGDTQYF.

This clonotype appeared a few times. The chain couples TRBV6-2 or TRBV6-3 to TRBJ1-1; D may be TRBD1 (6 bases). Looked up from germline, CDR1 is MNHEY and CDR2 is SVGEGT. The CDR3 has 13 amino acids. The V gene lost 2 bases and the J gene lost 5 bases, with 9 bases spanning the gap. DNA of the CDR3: TGTGCCAGCAGTTACCAACAGGGTACTGAAGCTTTCTTT. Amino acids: CASSYQQGTEAFF.

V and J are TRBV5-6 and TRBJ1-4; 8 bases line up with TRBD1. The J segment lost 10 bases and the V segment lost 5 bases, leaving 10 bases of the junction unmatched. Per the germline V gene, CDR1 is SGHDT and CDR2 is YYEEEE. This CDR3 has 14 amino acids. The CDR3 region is CASSSGQGYGKLFF. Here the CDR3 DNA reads TGTGCCAGCAGTTCAGGACAGGGTTACGGAAAACTGTTTTTT.

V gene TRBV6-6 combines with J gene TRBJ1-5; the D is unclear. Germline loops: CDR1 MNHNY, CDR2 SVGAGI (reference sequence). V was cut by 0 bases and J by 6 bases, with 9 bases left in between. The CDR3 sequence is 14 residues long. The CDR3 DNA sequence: TGTGCCAGCAGTTACTCTGCGCTCTCTCAGCCCCAGCATTTT. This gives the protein CASSYSALSQPQHF.

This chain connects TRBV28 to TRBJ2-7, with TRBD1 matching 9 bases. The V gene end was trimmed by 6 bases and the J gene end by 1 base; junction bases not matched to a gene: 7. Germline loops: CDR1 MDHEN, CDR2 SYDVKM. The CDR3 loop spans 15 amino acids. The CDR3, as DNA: TGTGCCAGCAGGCCGACAGGGGGGGGATCCTACGAGCAGTACGTC. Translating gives CASRPTGGGSYEQYV.

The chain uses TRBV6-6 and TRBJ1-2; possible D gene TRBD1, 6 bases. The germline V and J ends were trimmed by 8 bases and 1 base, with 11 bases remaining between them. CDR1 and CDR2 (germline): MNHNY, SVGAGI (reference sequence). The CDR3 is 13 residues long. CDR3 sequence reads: CASCRTDNYGYTF. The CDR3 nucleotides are TGTGCCAGCTGTAGGACAGATAACTATGGCTACACCTTC.

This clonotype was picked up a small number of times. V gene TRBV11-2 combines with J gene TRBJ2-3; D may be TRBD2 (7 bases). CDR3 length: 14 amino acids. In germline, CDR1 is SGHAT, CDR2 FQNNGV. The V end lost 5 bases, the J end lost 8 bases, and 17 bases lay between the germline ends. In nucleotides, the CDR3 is TGTGCCAGCAGCCGCTCAGGAGGGGGGGGTACGCAGTATTTT. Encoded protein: CASSRSGGGGTQYF.

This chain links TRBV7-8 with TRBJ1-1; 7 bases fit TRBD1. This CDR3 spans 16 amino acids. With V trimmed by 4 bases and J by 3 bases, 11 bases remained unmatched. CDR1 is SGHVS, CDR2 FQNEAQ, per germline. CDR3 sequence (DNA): TGTGCCAGCAGCTCACAAAGGACAGGAGCGGACACTGAAGCTTTCTTT. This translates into CASSSQRTGADTEAFF.